This TCR beta chain was recorded in a study of OX40 agonist ivuxolimab in advanced cancers. Across the study: Age averaged about 60 years (range roughly 20 to 90), and more than 80% were male. In three patients, partial responses were observed, one with hepatocellular carcinoma and two with cutaneous melanoma.

Autoimmune disease history or systemic immunosuppression meant exclusion. The study's findings and limits: Also present in some nonresponders was a low level of normalized T-cell clonal expansion.

Turning to this clone: Its specificity is unknown.

Germline CDR1 reads LGHNA; CDR2 reads YSLEER. The CDR3 loop spans 15 amino acids. V lost 3 bases to trimming and J lost 6 bases; unmatched junction nucleotides: 10. Data came from immunoSEQ multiplex PCR; TCRdb stores just in-frame clones and leaves some out. In the table there are some 42,000 clones, over 65% of which are singletons. The J gene is TRBJ1-2, the V gene TRBV4-3, with TRBD1 identical over 7 bases. The TCR sequence derives from an adult with an advanced solid tumor such as melanoma, head and neck, liver or kidney cancer. This material consisted of CD4+ or CD8+ T cells sorted from blood, taken in a trial of the OX40 agonist ivuxolimab. The CDR3 is CASSHPGQTYDGYTF. CDR3 sequence (DNA): TGCGCCAGCAGCCACCCGGGACAGACTTATGATGGCTACACCTTC.